This is a list of T cell receptor beta chains from one sample in a study of identical twins. One entry per CDR3 protein results from TCRdb running MiXCR on the 5' RACE reads. Here the sample spans more than 600,000 distinct CDR3 sequences, 18% being singletons. These data also featured in a second study, about T cells expressing NK-cell markers.

Sequenced sample: PBMCs. Source of these receptors: a woman under 30 in good health. Both conserved end residues are part of each CDR3. The D gene is left open where the match is weak. Clone size is shown for a subset of rows, as once, few, many or a class of expanded clone.

clone size: few; J gene: TRBJ2-3; V gene: TRBV7-2; D gene: .; CDR3 length: 12; CDR3 DNA: TGTGCCAGCAGCGACGGATGGGAGCAAGATTATTTT; CDR3 protein: CASSDGWEQDYF
clone size: .; J gene: TRBJ2-7; V gene: TRBV6-2/TRBV6-3; D gene: TRBD2; CDR3 length: 15; CDR3 DNA: TGTGCCAGCAGTTACGAGCGGGGAGGCTCCTACGAGCAGTACTTC; CDR3 protein: CASSYERGGSYEQYF
clone size: .; J gene: TRBJ1-4; V gene: TRBV5-5; D gene: TRBD1; CDR3 length: 14; CDR3 DNA: TGTGCCAGCAGCCCGGACAGGGGCGGTGAAAAACTGTTTTTT; CDR3 protein: CASSPDRGGEKLFF
clone size: many; J gene: TRBJ1-5; V gene: TRBV10-3; D gene: .; CDR3 length: 17; CDR3 DNA: TGTGCCATCAGTGAGTCTGGGGGGGACCCCATTAATCAGCCCCAGCATTTT; CDR3 protein: CAISESGGDPINQPQHF
clone size: few; J gene: TRBJ1-1; V gene: TRBV5-1; D gene: .; CDR3 length: 12; CDR3 DNA: TGCGCCAGCAGTTATTCCACGGTTCCAGCTTTCTTT; CDR3 protein: CASSYSTVPAFF
clone size: few; J gene: TRBJ2-5; V gene: TRBV20-1; D gene: .; CDR3 length: 15; CDR3 DNA: TGCAGTGCTAGACTCCTAGGACTCCGCCAAGAGACCCAGTACTTC; CDR3 protein: CSARLLGLRQETQYF
clone size: few; J gene: TRBJ2-3; V gene: TRBV9; D gene: .; CDR3 length: 15; CDR3 DNA: TGTGCCAGCAGCCCCAGTGCCGCGGGGACAGATACGCAGTATTTT; CDR3 protein: CASSPSAAGTDTQYF
clone size: .; J gene: TRBJ2-1; V gene: TRBV6-5; D gene: .; CDR3 length: 14; CDR3 DNA: TGTGCCAGCAGTTACGTAAGCAGGAACAATGAGCAGTTCTTC; CDR3 protein: CASSYVSRNNEQFF
clone size: .; J gene: TRBJ2-2; V gene: TRBV12-3/TRBV12-4; D gene: .; CDR3 length: 12; CDR3 DNA: TGTGCCAGCAGACCGAACACCGGGGAGCTGTTTTTT; CDR3 protein: CASRPNTGELFF
clone size: .; J gene: TRBJ2-3; V gene: TRBV20-1; D gene: .; CDR3 length: 14; CDR3 DNA: TGCAGTGCTAGAGATAACCGGCCCACAGATACGCAGTATTTT; CDR3 protein: CSARDNRPTDTQYF
clone size: .; J gene: TRBJ2-5; V gene: TRBV5-1; D gene: TRBD2; CDR3 length: 14; CDR3 DNA: TGCGCCAGCAGCCTCGGGGAGGGCGGAGAGACCCAGTACTTC; CDR3 protein: CASSLGEGGETQYF
clone size: few; J gene: TRBJ1-5; V gene: TRBV20-1; D gene: .; CDR3 length: 15; CDR3 DNA: TGCAGTGCTTTTGCGAATTGGGGGTTGAATCAGCCCCAGCATTTT; CDR3 protein: CSAFANWGLNQPQHF
clone size: few; J gene: TRBJ2-6; V gene: TRBV11-2; D gene: TRBD2; CDR3 length: 18; CDR3 DNA: TGTGCCAGCAGCTTCCTTAGCGGGGGCCTCTCTGGGGCCAACGTCCTGACTTTC; CDR3 protein: CASSFLSGGLSGANVLTF
clone size: few; J gene: TRBJ2-1; V gene: TRBV5-1; D gene: TRBD2; CDR3 length: 14; CDR3 DNA: TGCGCCAGCAGCTTTGACGGGAGGACGAATGAGCAGTTCTTC; CDR3 protein: CASSFDGRTNEQFF